This T cell receptor beta chain was sequenced for a study of blood T cells in healthy people across ages. A second PCR, run for about 7 to 11 cycles, used a sample-barcoded 5' primer plus a J-beta primer mix. TCRdb re-called the 5' RACE reads with MiXCR, one entry per CDR3 protein. The table lists about 1.5 million distinct CDR3 sequences, approximately 39% of them singletons. This clonotype was counted ten times or more. This CDR3 has 16 amino acids. CDR1 SGDLS and CDR2 YYNGEE come from the germline V gene. With 4 bases removed from V and 8 bases from J, the gap between germline ends came to 22 bases.

V is TRBV9 and J is TRBJ2-1; D possibly corresponds to TRBD1 (7 bases). The clonotype was recovered from a woman aged 18-29 years in good health. The sample consisted of blood. The CDR3 spells CASSSRQGGHGDEQFF. CDR3 nucleotide sequence: TGTGCCAGCAGCTCCAGGCAGGGGGGCCACGGTGATGAGCAGTTCTTC.